The next 21 T cell receptor beta chains were all read from a single sample in a study of persistence of HIV-infected CD4 T cells. These receptors' antigens are unknown. This was the immunoSEQ version 4 assay in survey mode. The protocol was immunoSEQ multiplex PCR, while the TCRdb copy is restricted to in-frame clones and leaves out a portion. This table holds about 33,000 clones, around 80% found once. Lysates of CMV-infected fibroblasts at 9.5 to 10 ug/mL stimulated these cells. Memory cells lacking CD40L and CD69 with high CD45RO were sorted. The material sequenced was CD4+ T cells sorted from PBMCs after approximately 19-hour stimulation, taken from a patient who received antiretroviral therapy. Every receptor here comes from an adult woman with HIV who was CMV-seropositive.

V gene TRBV7-9 combines with J gene TRBJ1-6; D remains ambiguous. Trimming removed 3 bases at V and 4 bases at J, with 7 bases between. Germline assignment: CDR1 SEHNR and CDR2 FQNEAQ (reference sequence). The CDR3 covers 14 residues. CDR3 DNA: TGTGCCAGCAGCTTGGTTAAATATAATTCACCCCTCCACTTT. This codes for CASSLVKYNSPLHF.

The chain couples TRBV5-4 to TRBJ2-7, with D perhaps TRBD1 (6 bases). The CDR3 totals 14 residues. Germline V gene data show CDR1 as SGHNT and CDR2 as YYREEE (reference sequence). V was shortened by 4 bases and J by 4 bases, with 15 bases between the two germline ends. The CDR3 DNA sequence: TGTGCCAGCAGCCCCGGACAGCTGGCTTACGAGCAGTACTTC. It encodes CASSPGQLAYEQYF.

V is TRBV5-1 and J is TRBJ1-2; no clear D gene. This CDR3 is built from 12 residues. V lost 0 bases, J lost 8 bases, and 8 bases lay in between. Germline V CDR1 and CDR2: SGHRS, YFSETQ. CDR3 nucleotide sequence: TGCGCCAGCAGCTTGGACCGATTAGGCTACACCTTC. Amino acids: CASSLDRLGYTF.

The gene calls are TRBV7-2 and TRBJ1-1; perhaps TRBD1 as D (5 bases). Germline CDR1 and CDR2: SGHTA and FQGNSA. V lost 3 bases to trimming and J lost 1 base, with 9 bases between them. CDR3 size: 14 residues. The CDR3 region has the DNA TGTGCCAGCAGCTTCCGGGGGGGGAACACTGAAGCTTTCTTT. This sequence encodes CASSFRGGNTEAFF. The full variable domain, its missing parts supplied by reference TRBV7-2 and TRBJ1-1, is GAGVSQSPSNKVTEKGKDVELRCDPISGHTALYWYRQSLGQGLEFLIYFQGNSAPDKSGLPSDRFSAERTGGSVSTLTIQRTQQEDSAVYLCASSFRGGNTEAFFGQGTRLTVV.

The chain's CDR3 is CASRPITVPTDTQYF. Here the CDR3 DNA reads TGCGCCAGCAGACCAATTACAGTACCCACAGATACGCAGTATTTT. The V and J genes are TRBV5-1 and TRBJ2-3; D is unresolved. The CDR3 has 15 residues. Germline V lookup: CDR1 SGHRS, CDR2 YFSETQ. Trimming removed 5 bases at V and 2 bases at J, with 15 bases between.

The genes are TRBV6-1 and TRBJ1-5, with 8 nucleotides matching TRBD1. The V gene's germline CDR1 is MNHNS and CDR2 SASEGT. V gave up 4 bases and J gave up 6 bases; unmatched junction bases: 11. CDR3 length: 16 residues. CDR3 DNA: TGTGCCAGCAGTGGACGGACAGGGAGGGCGCCTCAGCCCCAGCATTTT. This gives the protein CASSGRTGRAPQPQHF.

Comments on this clone: At the DNA level, this CDR3 is encoded by other sequences in the same sample as well. The chain links TRBV7-6 to TRBJ1-4; 11 bases align to TRBD1. The V gene's germline CDR1 is SGHVS and CDR2 FNYEAQ. After removal of 1 base from V and 8 bases from J, the junction contained 0 bases not matched to a gene. The CDR3 sequence is 14 residues long. CDR3 region: CASSLGTGGEKLFF. The CDR3 DNA sequence: TGTGCCAGCAGCTTAGGGACAGGGGGCGAAAAACTGTTTTTT.

V gene TRBV14 combines with J gene TRBJ2-3; D might be TRBD2 (5 bases). The CDR3 runs 15 residues. Per the germline V gene, CDR1 is SGHDN and CDR2 is FVKESK. V lost 2 bases, J lost 2 bases, and 11 bases lay in between. CDR3 residues: CASSQFSENTDTQYF. CDR3 nucleotide sequence: TGTGCCAGCAGCCAATTTAGCGAAAACACAGATACGCAGTATTTT.

A single count supports this clone. The chain joins TRBV19 to TRBJ1-5; a weak D match, TRBD1 (5 bases). Germline assignment: CDR1 LNHDA and CDR2 SQIVND (reference sequence). The CDR3 length is 13 residues. Trimming stripped 1 base from V and 6 bases from J, with 7 bases between. CDR3: CASSIAGSQPQHF. CDR3 coding DNA: TGTGCCAGTAGTATAGCAGGGAGTCAGCCCCAGCATTTT. The entire variable domain, with the rest obtained from reference TRBV19 and TRBJ1-5, is as follows: DGGITQSPKYLFRKEGQNVTLSCEQNLNHDAMYWYRQDPGQGLRLIYYSQIVNDFQKGDIAEGYSVSREKKESFPLTVTSAQKNPTAFYLCASSIAGSQPQHFGDGTRLSIL.

Concerning this clone: This specimen includes other DNA sequences encoding the same CDR3. The rearrangement uses TRBV18 and TRBJ2-1; 8 nucleotides match TRBD1. The germline CDR1 and CDR2 sequences are KGHSH and LQKENI. This CDR3 has 15 residues. The trim removed 3 bases at V and 5 bases at J, leaving 6 bases unmatched. CDR3 bases: TGTGCCAGCTCACCGCGGCAGGGGGCAAACAATGAGCAGTTCTTC. The encoded protein is CASSPRQGANNEQFF.

The chain has TRBV29-1 and TRBJ1-5; possibly TRBD1 for D (6 bases). The CDR3 sequence is 13 residues long. Trimming took off 7 bases at V and 10 bases at J, with 20 bases between the two ends. Germline CDR1 reads SQVTM; CDR2 reads ANQGSEA. The CDR3 spells CSAREGVRSPQHF. The CDR3 region has the DNA TGCAGCGCCCGCGAGGGGGTACGGTCACCCCAGCATTTT.

This clone was seen a few times. The chain joins TRBV6-4 to TRBJ1-5, with D tentatively TRBD1 (5 bases). Deletions cut 0 bases from V and 3 bases from J, with 9 bases between. The CDR3 consists of 15 residues. Germline lookup yields CDR1 MRHNA and CDR2 SNTAGT. The CDR3 DNA follows: TGTGCCAGCAGTGACTCGGGGGGAATCAATCAGCCCCAGCATTTT. Its translation is CASSDSGGINQPQHF.

This clone came up a few times. The rearrangement uses TRBV5-1 and TRBJ1-1; perhaps TRBD1 as D (5 bases). V lost 6 bases and J 0 bases, leaving 15 bases between the germline ends. This CDR3 contains 15 residues. Per germline, CDR1 SGHRS and CDR2 YFSETQ. The CDR3 is CASTYMADMNTEAFF. The CDR3 nucleotides are TGCGCCAGCACTTATATGGCGGACATGAACACTGAAGCTTTCTTT.

This chain links TRBV27 with TRBJ1-1; D possibly corresponds to TRBD1 (5 bases). The CDR3 is 16 residues long. V gave up 4 bases and J gave up 6 bases, with 21 bases separating them. From germline, CDR1 is MNHEY and CDR2 SMNVEV (reference sequence). DNA of the CDR3: TGTGCCAGCAGTTGGGGGTGGACGGGATTTGGCTCTGAAGCTTTCTTT. Its translation is CASSWGWTGFGSEAFF.

The chain is built from TRBV6-5 and TRBJ1-6; 11 bases are shared with TRBD1. This CDR3 region has 15 residues. The trim removed 9 bases at V and 9 bases at J, leaving 10 bases unmatched. Germline assignment: CDR1 MNHEY and CDR2 SVGAGI. In DNA, the CDR3 is TGTGCCAGTGTATTGGACAGGGGGCTTGGTTCACCCCTCCACTTT. Protein: CASVLDRGLGSPLHF.

This chain joins TRBV6-2 or TRBV6-3 and TRBJ2-1; 13 bases line up with TRBD2. The CDR3 length is 19 residues. Germline assignment: CDR1 MNHEY and CDR2 SVGEGT. V was pared by 0 bases and J by 0 bases, with 5 bases of the junction left unmatched. The CDR3: CASSYSTSGGVSSYNEQFF. CDR3 bases: TGTGCCAGCAGTTACTCCACTAGCGGGGGGGTAAGCTCCTACAATGAGCAGTTCTTC.

This clone was observed a handful of times. V is TRBV9 and J is TRBJ2-7, with a tentative D call TRBD2 (6 bases). V was trimmed by 3 bases and J by 6 bases, leaving 25 bases between them. Germline V gene lookup returns CDR1 SGDLS and CDR2 YYNGEE. The CDR3 is 17 amino acids. The CDR3 coding sequence is TGTGCCAGCAGCGCCTCTGAGCGGGCCTACCCGGCAGGCGAGCAGTACTTC. Translating gives CASSASERAYPAGEQYF.

This chain uses TRBV7-3 with TRBJ2-3; the match to TRBD1 covers 10 bases. This CDR3 contains 14 residues. Germline values: CDR1 SGHTA, CDR2 FQGTGA. V was pared by 5 bases and J by 9 bases, with 8 bases of the junction left unmatched. In DNA, the CDR3 is TGTGCCAGCAGCCCCCGACAGGGGGCGAGCACGCAGTATTTT. Amino acids: CASSPRQGASTQYF.

CDR3 in amino acids: CASFLGGGATEAFF. The DNA for the CDR3 is TGTGCCAGCTTCCTAGGGGGGGGTGCAACTGAAGCTTTCTTT. The chain carries TRBV7-9 and TRBJ1-1, with TRBD1 as a possible D gene (6 bases). Trimming removed 8 bases from V and 5 bases from J, with 18 bases in between. CDR3 length equals 14 residues. Germline CDR1 is SEHNR and CDR2 is FQNEAQ (reference sequence).

This clone was counted a few times. This chain connects TRBV4-1 to TRBJ2-3; D not certain. The CDR3 contains 15 residues. Trimming removed 3 bases from V and 2 bases from J, with 12 bases in between. Germline-derived CDR1 and CDR2 are MGHRA and YSYEKL. As DNA, the CDR3 is TGCGCCAGCAGCCACCCTTTCGAGGTCACAGATACGCAGTATTTT. Translation gives CASSHPFEVTDTQYF.

The chain employs TRBV5-1 and TRBJ2-3; TRBD1 agrees at 7 bases. The CDR3 is made up of 15 amino acids. Germline V gene lookup returns CDR1 SGHRS and CDR2 YFSETQ. Trimming removed 4 bases from V and 4 bases from J; junction bases left unmatched: 9. CDR3 residues: CASSGTGAKSDTQYF. The CDR3 DNA reads TGCGCCAGCAGCGGAACAGGGGCGAAATCAGATACGCAGTATTTT.